Shown below are 31 T cell receptor beta chains from a single sample sequenced in a study of vaccination and CD4 T cells after COVID-19. Cultured CD4+ T-cell DNA underwent Oncomine TCR Beta short-read sequencing. Each CDR3 protein is one row after TCRdb ran MiXCR on the PCR reads. The sample contains about 23,000 distinct CDR3 sequences, 43% of which appear only once. Their cognate antigens are unknown. This sample's time point: late sampling 161 to 241 days after vaccination in a few convalescent patients. The treatment was: roughly ten-day PBMC culture with coronavirus spike peptide pools or control peptides (ViraFEST assay). The input for sequencing was CD4+ T cells from blood, cultured in vitro, taken about 7 months after SARS-CoV-2 vaccination. Receptors originate from a human donor who had recovered from COVID-19.

This clonotype has just one count. The gene calls are TRBV19 and TRBJ1-6; TRBD1 matches 7 bases. This CDR3 is 14 amino acids long. Trimming cost V 5 bases and J 7 bases; bases outside gene matches: 5. The germline V gene encodes CDR1 LNHDA and CDR2 SQIVND (reference sequence). This CDR3 is CASSSGTANSPLHF. The CDR3 bases are TGTGCCAGTAGTTCCGGGACAGCCAATTCACCCCTCCACTTT.

This clonotype showed up just a few times. The rearrangement links TRBV6-2 or TRBV6-3 to TRBJ1-5, with TRBD1 as a possible D gene (5 bases). Germline V CDR1 and CDR2: MNHEY, SVGEGT. This CDR3 is 14 amino acids long. Trimming took off 0 bases at V and 6 bases at J, with 9 bases between the two ends. The CDR3 nucleotides are TGTGCCAGCAGTTACTCGACAGACACTCAGCCCCAGCATTTT. It yields the protein CASSYSTDTQPQHF.

The chain combines TRBV20-1 with TRBJ2-4; the D gene is possibly TRBD2 (5 bases). The CDR3 is made up of 13 amino acids. The germline CDR1 and CDR2 sequences are DFQATT and SNEGSKA (reference sequence). With 5 bases removed from V and 9 bases from J, the gap between germline ends came to 17 bases. The CDR3 sequence: CSAGWLSGSIQYF. The CDR3 nucleotides read TGCAGTGCTGGTTGGTTATCGGGAAGCATTCAGTACTTC.

For this clonotype: At one of its ends the junction is not consistent with the germline gene, which may arise from a read error. The rearrangement joins TRBV20-1 to TRBJ2-3; 14 bases agree with TRBD2. This CDR3 spans 13 amino acids. CDR1 DFQATT and CDR2 SNEGSKA come from the germline V gene (reference sequence). The CDR3 DNA reads as TGCAGTGCTAGTCCGGGGACTAGCGGGAGCGGGAATTTT. Translated: CSASPGTSGSGNF.

The chain combines TRBV20-1 with TRBJ2-7; tentatively, D is TRBD2 (6 bases). V dropped 6 bases and J dropped 2 bases, with 14 bases sitting between them. The CDR3 totals 13 residues. CDR1 DFQATT and CDR2 SNEGSKA come from the germline V gene (reference sequence). The chain's CDR3 is CSARTIEPYEQYF. The CDR3 DNA reads TGCAGTGCCCGGACTATTGAGCCCTACGAGCAGTACTTC.

V usage is TRBV7-2 and J usage is TRBJ2-7; 7 bases map to TRBD1. Germline V lookup: CDR1 SGHTA, CDR2 FQGNSA. This CDR3 spans 16 amino acids. The V gene end was trimmed by 3 bases and the J gene end by 3 bases; junction bases not matched to a gene: 11. In nucleotides, the CDR3 is TGTGCCAGCAGCTTGTTCCCACAGGGGTCCGGCTACGAGCAGTACTTC. This encodes CASSLFPQGSGYEQYF.

V is TRBV7-2 and J is TRBJ2-3; 7 nucleotides match TRBD2. V was pared by 6 bases and J by 2 bases, with 8 bases of the junction left unmatched. This CDR3 has 15 residues. Germline V gene lookup returns CDR1 SGHTA and CDR2 FQGNSA. CDR3 coding DNA: TGTGCCAGCAGAATGGGGGGGAGCGTCACAGATACGCAGTATTTT. Amino acids: CASRMGGSVTDTQYF. Based on the CDR3 plus reference TRBV7-2 and TRBJ2-3, the full variable domain is GAGVSQSPSNKVTEKGKDVELRCDPISGHTALYWYRQSLGQGLEFLIYFQGNSAPDKSGLPSDRFSAERTGGSVSTLTIQRTQQEDSAVYLCASRMGGSVTDTQYFGPGTRLTVL.

This chain joins TRBV20-1 and TRBJ2-7; D is possibly TRBD1 (5 bases). This CDR3 has 13 amino acids. Germline V lookup: CDR1 DFQATT, CDR2 SNEGSKA (reference sequence). Trimming removed 4 bases from V and 0 bases from J, with 10 bases in between. The CDR3 sequence is CSATDTDSYEQYF. The CDR3 DNA reads as TGCAGTGCTACGGACACCGACTCCTACGAGCAGTACTTC.

This clonotype has just a few counts. V gene TRBV7-7 combines with J gene TRBJ2-5; D perhaps matches TRBD1 (6 bases). CDR1 and CDR2 (germline): SSHAT, FNYEAQ (reference sequence). V lost 1 base, J lost 5 bases, and 14 bases lay in between. The CDR3 is made up of 15 amino acids. This CDR3 reads CASSLGAGVQETQYF. CDR3 in DNA: TGTGCCAGCAGCTTAGGCGCAGGGGTACAGGAGACCCAGTACTTC.

The chain uses TRBV6-1 and TRBJ2-3; TRBD2 matches 7 bases. Germline assignment: CDR1 MNHNS and CDR2 SASEGT. This CDR3 has 15 residues. Trimming removed 8 bases from V and 0 bases from J; junction bases left unmatched: 8. The CDR3 DNA follows: TGTGCCAGCTCTTGGGGGGGGATTAGCACAGATACGCAGTATTTT. It codes for CASSWGGISTDTQYF.

This clonotype turned up a few times. CDR3 coding DNA: TGTGCCAGCAGCAACCCCAGCGGGACTAGCTACGAGCAGTACTTC. Translation gives CASSNPSGTSYEQYF. The rearrangement uses TRBV6-2 or TRBV6-3 and TRBJ2-7; TRBD2 agrees at 8 bases. The V segment lost 6 bases and the J segment 3 bases; nucleotides outside the gene matches: 10. Germline values: CDR1 MNHEY, CDR2 SVGEGT. This CDR3 region has 15 residues.

This clonotype showed up just once. J is TRBJ2-1 and V is TRBV6-2 or TRBV6-3; 11 positions agree with TRBD2. V was clipped by 5 bases and J by 4 bases; unmatched bases: 4. Germline CDR1 reads MNHEY; CDR2 reads SVGEGT. The CDR3 sequence is 15 residues long. The CDR3 region has the DNA TGTGCCAGCAGTCACAGACTAGCGGGGTACAATGAGCAGTTCTTC. This gives the protein CASSHRLAGYNEQFF.

This clonotype was counted a few times. The V and J genes are TRBV25-1 and TRBJ2-2, with D maybe TRBD1 (6 bases). Germline CDR1 reads MGHDK; CDR2 reads SYGVNS. The CDR3 has 14 amino acids. Trimming pared 8 bases from V and 1 base from J, leaving 11 bases between. For the CDR3, the DNA is TGTGCCAGCGTCGACAGGAGGAACACCGGGGAGCTGTTTTTT. It yields the protein CASVDRRNTGELFF.

The genes are TRBV4-3 and TRBJ2-5; possibly TRBD1 for D (6 bases). V lost 2 bases and J 0 bases, leaving 10 bases between the germline ends. CDR3 size: 15 residues. CDR1 is LGHNA, CDR2 YSLEER, per germline. The CDR3 nucleotides read TGCGCCAGCAGCCAACTTGGACAGTACCAAGAGACCCAGTACTTC. It encodes CASSQLGQYQETQYF.

The V gene is TRBV20-1, the J gene TRBJ2-7; 11 bases agree with TRBD2. V gave up 4 bases and J gave up 5 bases; unmatched junction bases: 7. The CDR3 length is 14 residues. Germline V gives CDR1 DFQATT, CDR2 SNEGSKA (reference sequence). The CDR3 coding sequence is TGCAGTGCTATAGCGGGAGGGCCGATCCACGAGCAGTACTTC. This encodes CSAIAGGPIHEQYF.

J is TRBJ2-6 and V is TRBV6-5; maybe TRBD1 (5 bases). The V and J ends lost 3 bases and 3 bases respectively, with 12 bases between them. Germline CDR1 is MNHEY and CDR2 is SVGAGI. This CDR3 contains 16 residues. The CDR3 is CASSYQGTLGANVLTF. CDR3 coding DNA: TGTGCCAGCAGTTATCAGGGAACTCTTGGGGCCAACGTCCTGACTTTC.

This clonotype occurred a few times. This chain uses TRBV6-1 with TRBJ1-2; D is unresolved. V lost 1 base to trimming and J lost 7 bases, with 13 bases between them. CDR1 MNHNS and CDR2 SASEGT come from the germline V gene. The CDR3 length is 14 residues. The CDR3 sequence: CASSEVGASVGYTF. CDR3 nucleotide sequence: TGTGCCAGCAGTGAAGTCGGTGCATCCGTTGGCTACACCTTC.

This clonotype was counted a few times. The chain recombines TRBV6-1 with TRBJ2-7, with D perhaps matching TRBD1 or TRBD2 (5 bases each). Germline V gene lookup returns CDR1 MNHNS and CDR2 SASEGT. V was clipped by 1 base and J by 6 bases, with 13 bases between them. CDR3 length: 14 amino acids. The CDR3 bases are TGTGCCAGCAGTGAAGGAGGGGCAAGAGGCGAGCAGTACTTC. This gives the protein CASSEGGARGEQYF.

The chain has TRBV28 and TRBJ2-3; a possible D gene is TRBD1 (5 bases). Looked up from germline, CDR1 is MDHEN and CDR2 is SYDVKM. The CDR3 covers 15 residues. Deletions cut 4 bases from V and 0 bases from J, with 11 bases between. The CDR3 region has the DNA TGTGCCAGCAGTTGGGGCCCGGAGAGCACAGATACGCAGTATTTT. This gives the protein CASSWGPESTDTQYF.

The V gene is TRBV7-8, the J gene TRBJ1-1; D might be TRBD1 (5 bases). The germline V and J ends were trimmed by 2 bases and 4 bases, with 14 bases remaining between them. CDR3 length: 15 residues. Germline CDR1 SGHVS, CDR2 FQNEAQ. The CDR3 loop is CASSLIALGGTEAFF. CDR3 coding DNA: TGTGCCAGCAGCTTAATTGCCCTGGGGGGCACTGAAGCTTTCTTT.

The gene calls are TRBV6-2 or TRBV6-3 and TRBJ1-1; D remains ambiguous. The CDR3 covers 14 residues. Deletions cut 1 base from V and 3 bases from J, with 9 bases between. Germline V gene data show CDR1 as MNHEY and CDR2 as SVGEGT. The DNA of the CDR3 is TGTGCCAGCAGTTACTGGAACAGAGACACTGAAGCTTTCTTT. Its translation: CASSYWNRDTEAFF.

The chain couples TRBV20-1 to TRBJ1-5, with no clear D. CDR1 is DFQATT and CDR2 is SNEGSKA in the germline V gene (reference sequence). This CDR3 has 14 amino acids. V was pared by 6 bases and J by 0 bases, with 12 bases between. The CDR3 spells CSAKRLYSNQPQHF. As DNA, the CDR3 is TGCAGTGCAAAGCGGCTCTATAGCAATCAGCCCCAGCATTTT.

This sequence joins TRBV6-2 or TRBV6-3 and TRBJ2-5; D may be TRBD2 (6 bases). CDR3 length: 14 residues. Germline assignment: CDR1 MNHEY and CDR2 SVGEGT. Trimming cost V 6 bases and J 5 bases, with 16 bases left between them. CDR3 DNA: TGTGCCAGCAGAGGGAGGTGGGAGTTGGAGACCCAGTACTTC. This sequence encodes CASRGRWELETQYF.

The chain has TRBV6-1 and TRBJ2-7; D is uncertain. Trimming took 6 bases from V and 3 from J, leaving 18 bases between them. This CDR3 is 15 amino acids long. The germline V gene encodes CDR1 MNHNS and CDR2 SASEGT. CDR3 DNA sequence: TGTGCCAGCAGCGCAAGGCTCTCTCAACTCTACGAGCAGTACTTC. It translates to CASSARLSQLYEQYF.

This clonotype appeared a single time. This rearrangement joins TRBV6-2 or TRBV6-3 to TRBJ1-2, with TRBD1 matching 8 bases. The CDR3 contains 14 residues. Germline-derived CDR1 and CDR2 are MNHEY and SVGEGT. V was pared by 4 bases and J by 6 bases, with 7 bases of the junction left unmatched. CDR3 sequence: CASSSDRVANGYTF. DNA for the CDR3: TGTGCCAGCAGTTCGGACAGGGTGGCAAATGGCTACACCTTC.

The chain joins TRBV7-8 to TRBJ2-4; 8 bases fit TRBD1. The length of the CDR3 is 17 residues. Germline V gene sequence: CDR1 SGHVS, CDR2 FQNEAQ. Trimming cost V 0 bases and J 2 bases; bases outside gene matches: 6. The CDR3 DNA reads TGTGCCAGCAGCTTAGCGAGGCAGGGGGCATCCAAAAACATTCAGTACTTC. It yields the protein CASSLARQGASKNIQYF.

This clonotype is medium-sized (0.01 to 0.1%) in the sample. V gene TRBV7-2 combines with J gene TRBJ1-6; D is unclear. Germline lookup yields CDR1 SGHTA and CDR2 FQGNSA. With 1 base removed from V and 5 bases from J, the gap between germline ends came to 9 bases. This CDR3 region has 15 residues. The CDR3 reads CASSLGQADNSPLHF. In nucleotides, the CDR3 is TGTGCCAGCAGCTTAGGGCAGGCAGATAATTCACCCCTCCACTTT. Based on the CDR3 plus reference TRBV7-2 and TRBJ1-6, the full variable domain is GAGVSQSPSNKVTEKGKDVELRCDPISGHTALYWYRQSLGQGLEFLIYFQGNSAPDKSGLPSDRFSAERTGGSVSTLTIQRTQQEDSAVYLCASSLGQADNSPLHFGNGTRLTVT.

This clonotype turned up a few times. The V call is TRBV7-2, the J call TRBJ1-5; D is unclear. Germline V gene lookup returns CDR1 SGHTA and CDR2 FQGNSA. Trimming took off 5 bases at V and 2 bases at J, with 7 bases between the two ends. The CDR3 totals 13 residues. In nucleotides, the CDR3 is TGTGCCAGCAGCCCAGGTCGCAATCAGCCCCAGCATTTT. Translating gives CASSPGRNQPQHF.

The V and J genes are TRBV20-1 and TRBJ1-2; tentative D call: TRBD1 (5 bases). CDR1 and CDR2 (germline): DFQATT, SNEGSKA (reference sequence). The CDR3 is 18 residues long. Between the trimmed V and J ends, which lost 2 bases and 5 bases, there was a span of 27 bases. CDR3 sequence reads: CSARPRGVPRSGVYGYTF. The DNA for the CDR3 is TGCAGTGCTAGACCTAGAGGGGTCCCCCGAAGTGGGGTTTATGGCTACACCTTC.

This clonotype was observed once. The chain is built from TRBV27 and TRBJ2-7; D remains unclear. CDR1 and CDR2 (germline): MNHEY, SMNVEV (reference sequence). The V end lost 5 bases, the J end lost 1 base, and 9 bases lay between the germline ends. The CDR3 has 13 residues. CDR3 sequence (DNA): TGTGCCAGCAGTAGGCTTACATCCTACGAGCAGTACTTC. The encoded protein is CASSRLTSYEQYF.

The gene calls are TRBV27 and TRBJ2-3; tentative D call: TRBD1 (6 bases). Between the trimmed V and J ends, which lost 7 bases and 0 bases, there was a span of 14 bases. The V gene's germline CDR1 is MNHEY and CDR2 SMNVEV (reference sequence). The CDR3 spans 15 residues. CDR3 amino acids: CASKSRQASTDTQYF. The CDR3 DNA follows: TGTGCCAGCAAGTCCCGACAGGCTAGCACAGATACGCAGTATTTT.